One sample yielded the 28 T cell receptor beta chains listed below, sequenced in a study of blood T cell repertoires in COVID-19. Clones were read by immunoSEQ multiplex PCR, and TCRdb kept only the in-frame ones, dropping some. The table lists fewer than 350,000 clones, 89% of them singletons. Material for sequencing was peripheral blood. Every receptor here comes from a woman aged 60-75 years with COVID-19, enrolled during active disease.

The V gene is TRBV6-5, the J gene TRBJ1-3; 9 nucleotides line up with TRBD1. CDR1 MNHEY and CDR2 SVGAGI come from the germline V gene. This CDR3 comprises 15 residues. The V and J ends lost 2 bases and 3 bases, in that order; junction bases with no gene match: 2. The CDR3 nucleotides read TGTGCCAGCAGTTACGACAGGGGGGTTGGAAACACCATATATTTT. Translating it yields CASSYDRGVGNTIYF.

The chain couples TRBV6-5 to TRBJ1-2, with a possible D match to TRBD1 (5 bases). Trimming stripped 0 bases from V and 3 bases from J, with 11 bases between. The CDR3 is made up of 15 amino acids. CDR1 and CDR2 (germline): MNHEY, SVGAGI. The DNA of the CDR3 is TGTGCCAGCAGTTACTCGGGCAGGGCTGACTATGGCTACACCTTC. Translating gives CASSYSGRADYGYTF.

In nucleotides, the CDR3 is TGTGCCTGGAGGTCGTCAGGGGGCAACACTGAAGCTTTCTTT. It encodes CAWRSSGGNTEAFF. The genes are TRBV30 and TRBJ1-1, with 8 bases matching TRBD1. The CDR3 is made up of 14 amino acids. The junction had 5 bases not matched to a gene; V was cut back by 3 bases and J by 2 bases. Germline V CDR1 and CDR2: GTSNPN, SVGIG (reference sequence). Supplemented by reference TRBV30 and TRBJ1-1, the full variable domain reads SQTIHQWPATLVQPVGSPLSLECTVEGTSNPNLYWYRQAAGRGLQLLFYSVGIGQISSEVPQNLSASRPQDRQFILSSKKLLLSDSGFYLCAWRSSGGNTEAFFGQGTRLTVV.

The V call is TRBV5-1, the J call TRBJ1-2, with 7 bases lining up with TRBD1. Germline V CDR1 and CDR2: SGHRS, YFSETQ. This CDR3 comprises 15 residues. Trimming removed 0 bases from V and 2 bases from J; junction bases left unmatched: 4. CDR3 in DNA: TGCGCCAGCAGCTTGGAAGGGGGCAAGAACTATGGCTACACCTTC. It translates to CASSLEGGKNYGYTF.

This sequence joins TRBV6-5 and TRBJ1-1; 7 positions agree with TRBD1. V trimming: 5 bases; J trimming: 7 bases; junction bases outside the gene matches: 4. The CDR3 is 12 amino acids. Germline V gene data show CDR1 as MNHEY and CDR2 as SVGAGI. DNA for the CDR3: TGTGCCAGCAGTACGACAGGGAATGAAGCTTTCTTT. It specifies CASSTTGNEAFF.

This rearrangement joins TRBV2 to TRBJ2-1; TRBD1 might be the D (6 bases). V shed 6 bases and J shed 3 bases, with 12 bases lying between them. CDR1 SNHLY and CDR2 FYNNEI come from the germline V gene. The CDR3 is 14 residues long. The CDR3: CASRVGGSYNEQFF. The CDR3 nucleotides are TGTGCCAGCAGAGTAGGGGGAAGCTACAATGAGCAGTTCTTC.

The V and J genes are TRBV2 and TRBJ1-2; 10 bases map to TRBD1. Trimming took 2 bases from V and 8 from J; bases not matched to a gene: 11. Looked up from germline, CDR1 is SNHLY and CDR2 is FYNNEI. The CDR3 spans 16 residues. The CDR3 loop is CASSESPTGGRRGYTF. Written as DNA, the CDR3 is TGTGCCAGCAGTGAATCACCGACAGGGGGCCGGCGAGGCTACACCTTC.

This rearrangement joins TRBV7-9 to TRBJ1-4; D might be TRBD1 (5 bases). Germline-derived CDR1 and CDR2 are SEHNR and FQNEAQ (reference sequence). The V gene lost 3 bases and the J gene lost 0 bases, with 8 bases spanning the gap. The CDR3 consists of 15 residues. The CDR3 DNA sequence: TGTGCCAGCAGCTTTAAAGGGGCAACTAATGAAAAACTGTTTTTT. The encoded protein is CASSFKGATNEKLFF.

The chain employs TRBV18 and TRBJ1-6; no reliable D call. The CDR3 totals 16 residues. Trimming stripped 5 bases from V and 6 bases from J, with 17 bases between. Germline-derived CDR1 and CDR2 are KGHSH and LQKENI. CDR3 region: CASSGLPGPSNSPLHF. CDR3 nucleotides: TGTGCCAGCTCAGGACTTCCGGGCCCCAGTAATTCACCCCTCCACTTT.

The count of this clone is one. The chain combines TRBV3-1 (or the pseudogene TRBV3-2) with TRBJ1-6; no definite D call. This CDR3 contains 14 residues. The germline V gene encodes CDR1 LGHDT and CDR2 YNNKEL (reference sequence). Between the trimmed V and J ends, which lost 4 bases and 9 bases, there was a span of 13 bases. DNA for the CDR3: TGTGCCAGCAGCCGGCCCAGCGAAGGTTCACCCCTCCACTTT. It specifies CASSRPSEGSPLHF.

The CDR3 coding sequence is TGCGCCAGCAGCTTGTCCCGGGGGAGTGAAAAACTGTTTTTT. Its translation: CASSLSRGSEKLFF. The chain joins TRBV5-1 to TRBJ1-4; TRBD1 might be the D (5 bases). The CDR3 runs to 14 residues. The germline V and J ends were trimmed by 1 base and 7 bases, with 11 bases remaining between them. Germline CDR1 is SGHRS and CDR2 is YFSETQ.

CDR3 protein: CASSSIGGQNNQPQHF. CDR3 DNA sequence: TGTGCCAGCAGCTCTATCGGCGGGCAGAACAATCAGCCCCAGCATTTT. V gene TRBV7-6 combines with J gene TRBJ1-5; the D is unclear. The CDR3 is 16 residues long. V shed 4 bases and J shed 3 bases, with 16 bases lying between them. Germline V gives CDR1 SGHVS, CDR2 FNYEAQ.

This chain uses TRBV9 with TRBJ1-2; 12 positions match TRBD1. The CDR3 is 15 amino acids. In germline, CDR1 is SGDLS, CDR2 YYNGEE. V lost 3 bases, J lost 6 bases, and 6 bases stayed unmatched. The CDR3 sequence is CASSGRDRGRDGYTF. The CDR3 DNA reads TGTGCCAGCAGCGGCCGGGACAGGGGGCGTGATGGCTACACCTTC. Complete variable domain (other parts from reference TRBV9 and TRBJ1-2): DSGVTQTPKHLITATGQRVTLRCSPRSGDLSVYWYQQSLDQGLQFLIQYYNGEERAKGNILERFSAQQFPDLHSELNLSSLELGDSALYFCASSGRDRGRDGYTFGSGTRLTVV.

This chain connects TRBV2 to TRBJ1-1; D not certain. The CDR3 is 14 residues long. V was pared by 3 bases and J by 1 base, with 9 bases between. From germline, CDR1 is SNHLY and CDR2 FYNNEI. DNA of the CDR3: TGTGCCAGCAGTGACTATAATCCGAACACTGAAGCTTTCTTT. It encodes CASSDYNPNTEAFF. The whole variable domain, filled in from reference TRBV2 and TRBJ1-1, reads EPEVTQTPSHQVTQMGQEVILRCVPISNHLYFYWYRQILGQKVEFLVSFYNNEISEKSEIFDDQFSVERPDGSNFTLKIRSTKLEDSAMYFCASSDYNPNTEAFFGQGTRLTVV.

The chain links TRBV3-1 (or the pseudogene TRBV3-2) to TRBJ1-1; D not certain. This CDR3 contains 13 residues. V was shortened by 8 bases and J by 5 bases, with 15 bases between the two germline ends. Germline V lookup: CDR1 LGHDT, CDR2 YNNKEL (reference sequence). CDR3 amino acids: CASGRTAGTEAFF. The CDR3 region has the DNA TGTGCCAGCGGGAGGACCGCGGGGACTGAAGCTTTCTTT.

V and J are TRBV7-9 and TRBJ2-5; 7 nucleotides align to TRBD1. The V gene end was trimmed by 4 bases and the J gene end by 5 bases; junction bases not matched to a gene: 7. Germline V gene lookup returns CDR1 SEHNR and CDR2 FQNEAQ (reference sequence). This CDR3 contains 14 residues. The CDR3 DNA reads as TGTGCCAGCAGCTACTACAGGGGAAGCGAGACCCAGTACTTC. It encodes CASSYYRGSETQYF.

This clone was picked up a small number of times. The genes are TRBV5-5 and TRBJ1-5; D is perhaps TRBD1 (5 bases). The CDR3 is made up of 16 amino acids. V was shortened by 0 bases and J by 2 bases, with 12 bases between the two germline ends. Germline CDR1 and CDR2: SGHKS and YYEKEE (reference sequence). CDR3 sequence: CASSLVGGDGNQPQHF. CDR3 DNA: TGTGCCAGCAGCTTGGTGGGGGGGGACGGCAATCAGCCCCAGCATTTT.

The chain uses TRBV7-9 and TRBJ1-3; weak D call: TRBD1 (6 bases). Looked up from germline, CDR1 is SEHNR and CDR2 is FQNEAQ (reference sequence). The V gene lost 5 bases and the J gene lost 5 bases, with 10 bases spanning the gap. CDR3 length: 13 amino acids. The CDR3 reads CASSPDRRNTIYF. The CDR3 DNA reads TGTGCCAGCAGCCCCGACAGGAGAAACACCATATATTTT.

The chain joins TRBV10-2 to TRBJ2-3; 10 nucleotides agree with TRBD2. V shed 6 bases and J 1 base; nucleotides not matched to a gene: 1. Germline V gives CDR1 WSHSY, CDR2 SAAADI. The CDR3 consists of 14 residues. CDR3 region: CASRGTSGTDTQYF. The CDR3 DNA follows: TGCGCCAGCAGGGGGACTAGCGGCACAGATACGCAGTATTTT.

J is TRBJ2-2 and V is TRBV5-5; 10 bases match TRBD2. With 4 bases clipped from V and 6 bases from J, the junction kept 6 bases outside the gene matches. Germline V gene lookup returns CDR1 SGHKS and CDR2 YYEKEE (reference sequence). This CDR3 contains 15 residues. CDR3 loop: CASSPSGTSAGELFF. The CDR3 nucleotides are TGTGCCAGCAGCCCCTCCGGGACTAGCGCCGGGGAGCTGTTTTTT.

The CDR3 nucleotides read TGTGCCAGCAGAGGATACAGGGGTACTGAAGCTTTCTTT. Translated: CASRGYRGTEAFF. V and J are TRBV7-8 and TRBJ1-1, with 7 positions matching TRBD1. Germline CDR1 SGHVS, CDR2 FQNEAQ. The CDR3 has 13 amino acids. The trim removed 6 bases at V and 5 bases at J, leaving 6 bases unmatched.

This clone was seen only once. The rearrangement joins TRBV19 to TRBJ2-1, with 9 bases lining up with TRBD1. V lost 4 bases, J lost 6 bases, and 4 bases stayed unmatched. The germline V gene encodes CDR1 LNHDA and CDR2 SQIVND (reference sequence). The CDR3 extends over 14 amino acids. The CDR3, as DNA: TGTGCCAGTAGTAACAGGGGGCGCAGCAATGAGCAGTTCTTC. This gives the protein CASSNRGRSNEQFF.

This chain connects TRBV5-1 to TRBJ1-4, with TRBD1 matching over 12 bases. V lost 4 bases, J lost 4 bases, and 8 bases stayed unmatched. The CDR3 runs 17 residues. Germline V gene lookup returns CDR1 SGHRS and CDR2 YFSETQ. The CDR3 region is CASSLRDRGPGNEKLFF. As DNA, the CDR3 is TGCGCCAGCAGCCTCCGGGACAGGGGGCCGGGTAATGAAAAACTGTTTTTT.

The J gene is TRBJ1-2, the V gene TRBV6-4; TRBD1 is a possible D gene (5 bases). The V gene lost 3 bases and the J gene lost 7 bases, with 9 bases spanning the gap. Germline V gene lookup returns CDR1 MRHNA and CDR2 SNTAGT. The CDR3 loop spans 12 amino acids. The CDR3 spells CASSDQGLGYTF. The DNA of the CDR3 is TGTGCCAGCAGTGATCAGGGTCTTGGCTACACCTTC.

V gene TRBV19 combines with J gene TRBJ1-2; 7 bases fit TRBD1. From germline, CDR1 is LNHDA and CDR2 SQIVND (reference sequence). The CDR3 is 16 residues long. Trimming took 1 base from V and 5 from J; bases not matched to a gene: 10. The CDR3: CASSIGGQPLYYGYTF. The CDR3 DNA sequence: TGTGCCAGTAGTATAGGGGGACAGCCCTTATATTATGGCTACACCTTC.

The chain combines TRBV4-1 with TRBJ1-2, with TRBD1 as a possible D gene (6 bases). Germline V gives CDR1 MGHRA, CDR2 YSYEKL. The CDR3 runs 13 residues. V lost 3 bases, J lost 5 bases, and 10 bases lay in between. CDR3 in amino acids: CASSQGAGYGYTF. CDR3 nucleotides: TGCGCCAGCAGCCAGGGGGCAGGGTATGGCTACACCTTC.

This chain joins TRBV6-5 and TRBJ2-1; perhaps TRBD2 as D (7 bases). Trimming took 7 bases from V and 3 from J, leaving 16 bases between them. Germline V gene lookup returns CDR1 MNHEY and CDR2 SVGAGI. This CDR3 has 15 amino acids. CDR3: CASTLGGGSYNEQFF. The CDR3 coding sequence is TGTGCCAGCACCCTCGGGGGCGGGAGCTACAATGAGCAGTTCTTC.

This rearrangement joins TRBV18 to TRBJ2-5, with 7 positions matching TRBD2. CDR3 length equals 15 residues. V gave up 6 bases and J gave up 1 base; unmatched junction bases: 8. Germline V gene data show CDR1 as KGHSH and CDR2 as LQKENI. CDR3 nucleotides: TGTGCCAGCTCCCGGTTCGGGACTATCCAAGAGACCCAGTACTTC. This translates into CASSRFGTIQETQYF.